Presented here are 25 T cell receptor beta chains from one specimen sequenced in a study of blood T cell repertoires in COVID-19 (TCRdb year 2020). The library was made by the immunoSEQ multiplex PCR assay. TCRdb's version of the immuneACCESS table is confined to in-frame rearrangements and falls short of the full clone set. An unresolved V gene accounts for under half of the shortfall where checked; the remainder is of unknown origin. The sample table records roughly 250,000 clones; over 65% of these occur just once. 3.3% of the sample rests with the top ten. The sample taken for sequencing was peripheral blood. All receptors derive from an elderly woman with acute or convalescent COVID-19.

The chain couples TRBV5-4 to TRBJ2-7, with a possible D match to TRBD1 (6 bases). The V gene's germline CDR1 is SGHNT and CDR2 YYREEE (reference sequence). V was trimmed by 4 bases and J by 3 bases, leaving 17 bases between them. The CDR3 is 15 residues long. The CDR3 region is CASSPRTGNGYEQYF. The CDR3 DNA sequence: TGTGCCAGCAGCCCCCGAACAGGGAACGGCTACGAGCAGTACTTC.

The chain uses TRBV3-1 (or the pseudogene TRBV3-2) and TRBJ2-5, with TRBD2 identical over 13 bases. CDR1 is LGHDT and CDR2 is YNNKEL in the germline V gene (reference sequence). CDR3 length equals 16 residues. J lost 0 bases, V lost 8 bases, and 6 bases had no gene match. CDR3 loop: CASFPGLAGDQETQYF. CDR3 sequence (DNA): TGTGCCAGCTTTCCAGGACTAGCGGGGGACCAAGAGACCCAGTACTTC.

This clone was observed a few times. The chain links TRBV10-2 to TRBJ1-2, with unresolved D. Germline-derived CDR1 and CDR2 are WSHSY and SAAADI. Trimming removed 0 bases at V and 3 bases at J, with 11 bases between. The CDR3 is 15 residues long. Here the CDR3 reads CASSESGRQDYGYTF. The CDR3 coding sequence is TGCGCCAGCAGTGAGTCGGGGAGGCAGGACTATGGCTACACCTTC.

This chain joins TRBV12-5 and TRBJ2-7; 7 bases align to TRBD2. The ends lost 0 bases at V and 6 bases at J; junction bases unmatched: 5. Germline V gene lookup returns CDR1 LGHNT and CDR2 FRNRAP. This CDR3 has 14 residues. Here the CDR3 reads CASGLVGTNGEQYF. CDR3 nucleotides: TGTGCTAGTGGTTTGGTGGGGACTAATGGCGAGCAGTACTTC.

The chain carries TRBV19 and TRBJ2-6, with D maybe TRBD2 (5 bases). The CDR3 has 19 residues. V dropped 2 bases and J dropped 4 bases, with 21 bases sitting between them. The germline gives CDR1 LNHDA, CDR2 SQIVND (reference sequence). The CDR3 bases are TGTGCCAGTAGTATACCTCGGCAGCGGAGCGTCGAGGGGGCCAACGTCCTGACTTTC. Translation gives CASSIPRQRSVEGANVLTF.

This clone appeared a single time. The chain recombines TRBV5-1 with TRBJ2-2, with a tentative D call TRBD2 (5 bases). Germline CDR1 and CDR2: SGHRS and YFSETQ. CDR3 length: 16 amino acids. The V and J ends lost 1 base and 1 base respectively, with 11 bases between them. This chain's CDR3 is CASSLRTDVNTGELFF. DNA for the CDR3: TGCGCCAGCAGCTTGCGGACTGACGTGAACACCGGGGAGCTGTTTTTT.

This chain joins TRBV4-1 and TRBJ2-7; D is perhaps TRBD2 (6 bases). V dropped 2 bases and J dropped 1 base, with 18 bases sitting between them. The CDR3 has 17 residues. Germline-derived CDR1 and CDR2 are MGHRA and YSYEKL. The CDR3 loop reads CASSQWILGSRSYEQYF. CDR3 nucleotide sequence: TGCGCCAGCAGCCAATGGATCCTCGGGAGCCGATCCTACGAGCAGTACTTC.

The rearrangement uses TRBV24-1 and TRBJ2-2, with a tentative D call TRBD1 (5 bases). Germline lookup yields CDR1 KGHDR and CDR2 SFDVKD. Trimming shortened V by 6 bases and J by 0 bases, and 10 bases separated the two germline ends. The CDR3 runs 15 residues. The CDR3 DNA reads TGTGCCACCAGTAGGGGTGGCGCGAACACCGGGGAGCTGTTTTTT. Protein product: CATSRGGANTGELFF.

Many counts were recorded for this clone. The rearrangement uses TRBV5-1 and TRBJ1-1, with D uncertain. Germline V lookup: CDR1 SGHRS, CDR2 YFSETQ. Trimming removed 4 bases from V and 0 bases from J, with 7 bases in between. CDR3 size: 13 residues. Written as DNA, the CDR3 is TGCGCCAGCAGCCGGGAGGTGAACACTGAAGCTTTCTTT. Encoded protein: CASSREVNTEAFF.

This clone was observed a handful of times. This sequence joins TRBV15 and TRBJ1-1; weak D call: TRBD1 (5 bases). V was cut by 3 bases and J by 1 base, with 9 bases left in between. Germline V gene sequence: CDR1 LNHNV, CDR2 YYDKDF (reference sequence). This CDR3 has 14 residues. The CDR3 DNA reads TGTGCCACCAGCAGGGCGGACACGAACACTGAAGCTTTCTTT. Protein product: CATSRADTNTEAFF.

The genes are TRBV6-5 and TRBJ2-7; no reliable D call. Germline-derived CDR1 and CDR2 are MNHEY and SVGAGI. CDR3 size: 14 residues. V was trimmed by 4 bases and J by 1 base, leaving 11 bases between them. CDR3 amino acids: CASSSQATSYEQYF. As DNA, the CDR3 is TGTGCCAGCAGTTCGCAGGCCACTTCCTACGAGCAGTACTTC.

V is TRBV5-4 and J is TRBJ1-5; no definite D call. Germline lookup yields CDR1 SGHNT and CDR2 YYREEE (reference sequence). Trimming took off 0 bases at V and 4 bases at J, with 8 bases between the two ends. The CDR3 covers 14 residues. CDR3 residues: CASSLERTNQPQHF. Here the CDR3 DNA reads TGTGCCAGCAGCTTGGAGAGGACTAATCAGCCCCAGCATTTT.

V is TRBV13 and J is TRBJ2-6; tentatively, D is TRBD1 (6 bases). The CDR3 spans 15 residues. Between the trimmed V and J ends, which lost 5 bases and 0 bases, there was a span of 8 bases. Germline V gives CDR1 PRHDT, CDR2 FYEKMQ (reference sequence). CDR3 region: CASSRGSSGANVLTF. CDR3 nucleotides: TGTGCCAGCAGCAGGGGGAGCTCTGGGGCCAACGTCCTGACTTTC.

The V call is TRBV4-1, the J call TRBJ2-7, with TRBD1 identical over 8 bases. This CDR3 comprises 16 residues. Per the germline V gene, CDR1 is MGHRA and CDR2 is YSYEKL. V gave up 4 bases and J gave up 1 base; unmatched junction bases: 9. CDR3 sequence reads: CASSRGQGGNSYEQYF. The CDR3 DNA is TGCGCCAGCAGCCGAGGACAGGGAGGAAATTCCTACGAGCAGTACTTC.

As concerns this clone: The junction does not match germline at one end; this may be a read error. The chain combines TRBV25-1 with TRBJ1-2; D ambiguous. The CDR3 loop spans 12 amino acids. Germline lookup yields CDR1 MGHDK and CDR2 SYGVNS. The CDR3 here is CASNSRTGVRYF. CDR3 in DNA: TGTGCCAGCAACTCGCGTACCGGGGTCCGCTACTTC.

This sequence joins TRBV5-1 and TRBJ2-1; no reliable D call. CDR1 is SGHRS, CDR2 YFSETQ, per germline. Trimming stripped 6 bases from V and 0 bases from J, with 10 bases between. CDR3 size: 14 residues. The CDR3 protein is CASNPTYSYNEQFF. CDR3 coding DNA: TGCGCCAGCAACCCGACTTACTCCTACAATGAGCAGTTCTTC.

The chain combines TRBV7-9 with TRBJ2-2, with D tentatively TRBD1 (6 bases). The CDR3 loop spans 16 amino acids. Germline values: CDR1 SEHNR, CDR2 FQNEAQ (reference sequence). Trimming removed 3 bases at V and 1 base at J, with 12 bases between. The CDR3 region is CASSFQGTLNTGELFF. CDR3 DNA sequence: TGTGCCAGCAGCTTCCAGGGGACATTGAACACCGGGGAGCTGTTTTTT.

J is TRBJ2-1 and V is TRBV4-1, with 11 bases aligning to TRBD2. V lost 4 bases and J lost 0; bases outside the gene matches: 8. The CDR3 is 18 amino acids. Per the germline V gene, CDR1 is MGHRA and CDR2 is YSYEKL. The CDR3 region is CASSLGTSGASSYNEQFF. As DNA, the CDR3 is TGCGCCAGCAGCCTGGGGACTAGCGGAGCCAGCTCCTACAATGAGCAGTTCTTC.

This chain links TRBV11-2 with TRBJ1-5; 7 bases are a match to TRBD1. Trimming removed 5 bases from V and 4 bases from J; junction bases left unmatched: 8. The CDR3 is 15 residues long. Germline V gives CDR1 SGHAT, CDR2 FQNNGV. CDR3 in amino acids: CASSLTGDRNQPQHF. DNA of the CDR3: TGTGCCAGCAGCCTAACAGGGGATCGTAATCAGCCCCAGCATTTT.

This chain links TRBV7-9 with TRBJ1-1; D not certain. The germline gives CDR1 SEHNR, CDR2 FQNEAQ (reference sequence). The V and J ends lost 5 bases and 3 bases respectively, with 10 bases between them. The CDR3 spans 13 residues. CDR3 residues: CASSVGGDTEAFF. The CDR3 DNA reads TGTGCCAGCAGCGTCGGAGGCGACACTGAAGCTTTCTTT. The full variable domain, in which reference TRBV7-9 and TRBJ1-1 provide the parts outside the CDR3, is DTGVSQNPRHKITKRGQNVTFRCDPISEHNRLYWYRQTLGQGPEFLTYFQNEAQLEKSRLLSDRFSAERPKGSFSTLEIQRTEQGDSAMYLCASSVGGDTEAFFGQGTRLTVV.

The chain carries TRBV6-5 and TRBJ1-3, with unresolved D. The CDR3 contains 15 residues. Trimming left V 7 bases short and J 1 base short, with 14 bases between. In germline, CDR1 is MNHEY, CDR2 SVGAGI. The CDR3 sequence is CASTPREGSGNTIYF. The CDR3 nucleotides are TGTGCCAGCACCCCCCGGGAGGGATCTGGAAACACCATATATTTT.

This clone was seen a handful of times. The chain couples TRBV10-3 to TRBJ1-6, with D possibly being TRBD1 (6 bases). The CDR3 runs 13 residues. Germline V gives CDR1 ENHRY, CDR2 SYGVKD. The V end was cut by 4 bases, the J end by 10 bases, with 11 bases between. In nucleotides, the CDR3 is TGTGCCATCAGTGTAACAGGGAACTCACCCCTCCACTTT. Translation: CAISVTGNSPLHF.

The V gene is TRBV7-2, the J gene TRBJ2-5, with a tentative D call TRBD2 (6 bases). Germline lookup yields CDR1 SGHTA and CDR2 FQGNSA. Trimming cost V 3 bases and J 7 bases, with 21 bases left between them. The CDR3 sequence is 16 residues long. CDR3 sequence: CASSFPALARGVTQYF. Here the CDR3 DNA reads TGTGCCAGCAGCTTCCCTGCCCTAGCGCGTGGCGTGACCCAGTACTTC.

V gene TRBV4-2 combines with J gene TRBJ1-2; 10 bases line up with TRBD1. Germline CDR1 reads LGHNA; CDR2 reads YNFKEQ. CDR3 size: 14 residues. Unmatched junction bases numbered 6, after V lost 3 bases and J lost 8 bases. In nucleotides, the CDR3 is TGTGCCAGCAGCCAGACAGGGGGCTTCTGGGGCTACACCTTC. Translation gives CASSQTGGFWGYTF.

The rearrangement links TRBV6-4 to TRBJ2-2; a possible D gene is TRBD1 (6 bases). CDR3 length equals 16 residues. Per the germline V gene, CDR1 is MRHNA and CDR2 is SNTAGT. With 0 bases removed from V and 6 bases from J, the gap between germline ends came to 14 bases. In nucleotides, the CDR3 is TGTGCCAGCAGTGACTCGACCAGGGGTGTGCCCGGGGAGCTGTTTTTT. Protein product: CASSDSTRGVPGELFF.